This T cell receptor (beta chain) was captured in a study of beta chain features in type 1 diabetes. Of the isolated RNA, all was reverse transcribed, and so the sequenced material was expressed TCRB transcripts. Clones were read by immunoSEQ multiplex PCR, and TCRdb kept only the in-frame ones, dropping some. The data contain roughly 450,000 clones, about an eighth of them singletons. This clone showed up just a few times. This receptor was obtained from a woman in her late teens or twenties in good health. Sequencing input: naive CD4+ T cells from blood.

The CDR3 coding sequence is TGTGCCAGCAGCTTCACTGTGGATGGCTACACCTTC. Translated: CASSFTVDGYTF. The chain combines TRBV7-2 with TRBJ1-2; D unclear. V was pared by 3 bases and J by 6 bases, with 8 bases between. This CDR3 has 12 amino acids. Per germline, CDR1 SGHTA and CDR2 FQGNSA.